The sequence of this T cell receptor beta chain was determined in a study of blood T cell repertoires in COVID-19. Trimming took 6 bases from V and 3 from J, leaving 9 bases between them. CDR3 length: 13 amino acids. CDR1 is MNHEY, CDR2 SVGAGI, per germline. Sequencing was performed with immunoSEQ multiplex PCR; in TCRdb, only in-frame clones are kept and a portion is missing. This table has approximately 220,000 clones, around 85% appearing once. The chain combines TRBV6-5 with TRBJ1-5; a weak D match, TRBD1 (5 bases). Material for sequencing was PBMCs or T cells enriched from blood (not recorded which). The origin of this receptor is a woman aged 35 to 49 with acute COVID-19. CDR3 bases: TGTGCCAGCAGGACAGTCAACAATCAGCCCCAGCATTTT. It translates to CASRTVNNQPQHF.